This T cell receptor (beta chain) was retrieved from a study of Graves' ophthalmopathy and Graves' hyperthyroidism. Whole-study context: Stable hyperthyroidism was defined by absence of ophthalmopathy within 18 months of follow-up.

Amplification from RNA transcripts yielded the TCR beta CDR3 regions. Scientists carried out first-round RT-PCR using HTBI primers and then a second-round multiplex PCR. TCRdb processed the multiplex PCR reads anew with MiXCR; each CDR3 protein has one entry. Among 500,000 to 600,000 distinct CDR3 sequences listed, 35% to 45% were seen once. Ineligible for inclusion were patients with other autoimmune diseases, uncontrolled infections, pregnancy or lactation. Study results and caveats: Detected in blood as well were most expanded thyroid clonotypes with frequency above 0.001. Using a 13-signature model, the authors split ophthalmopathy from stable hyperthyroidism, with roughly 90% sensitivity and roughly 80% specificity.

Germline loops: CDR1 SQVTM, CDR2 ANQGSEA. The CDR3 consists of 12 residues. Details on this clonotype: Antigen: not known.

The receptor was isolated from an adult man with Graves' hyperthyroidism. The J gene is TRBJ2-7, the V gene TRBV29-1, with 9 bases that match TRBD2. Source material: peripheral blood or thyroid tissue (not recorded which). As DNA, the CDR3 is TGCAGGGTTCAAGCGGGAGGAAACGAGCAGTACTTC. Translated, it gives CRVQAGGNEQYF.